The TCR beta chain under discussion was sequenced for a study of cytomegalovirus exposure and HLA in healthy donors. Study in general: Genetic ancestry analysis placed under 90% of the 410 or so donors that were genotyped in the Caucasian-associated cluster.

Of note for this clone: Its specificity is unknown.

The CDR3 is 14 residues long. Germline V gives CDR1 MNHNY, CDR2 SVGAGI (reference sequence). V lost 4 bases and J lost 3, with 10 bases in between. Study outcomes and limitations: Analyzed later, association rates of TCRs varied across HLA loci, with DRB1 most and HLA-C fewest.

In the PCR, 60 Vbeta and 13 Jbeta primers were used. Clones were sequenced by immunoSEQ multiplex PCR, and TCRdb holds only the in-frame ones, with some missing. In the table there are around 110,000 clones, around 67% of which are singletons. The receptor was derived from a woman in her forties in good health and CMV-seropositive. Sample: PBMCs. This rearrangement joins TRBV6-6 to TRBJ1-5, with D perhaps TRBD1 (6 bases). The CDR3 DNA sequence: TGTGCCAGCAGTTCACGGACAGACAATCAGCCCCAGCATTTT. Translation: CASSSRTDNQPQHF.